This T cell receptor (beta chain) was sequenced during a study of blood T cell repertoires in COVID-19. Study-level information: The samples span acute and convalescent COVID-19 from the United States, Italy and Spain. The analysed material was cDNA or gDNA that came from T cells, B-cell-depleted T cells, or PBMCs.

This clone was counted once. The CDR3 totals 14 residues. The germline V gene encodes CDR1 LNHNV and CDR2 YYDKDF (reference sequence). V was clipped by 1 base and J by 4 bases; unmatched bases: 1. As originally analysed: Nucleated cell number was recorded as an estimate derived from reference gene primer amplification. Clones were read by immunoSEQ multiplex PCR, and TCRdb kept only the in-frame ones, dropping some. The V and J calls and the clone size are those of that table, but D and trimming were determined from the DNA. The sample contains some 56,000 clones, 80% to 90% of which appear only once.

The sequencing input was peripheral blood. This clonotype was sampled from a woman at least 80 years old with acute or convalescent COVID-19. The rearrangement links TRBV15 to TRBJ1-5; 7 positions match TRBD1. DNA of the CDR3: TGTGCCACCAGCAGAGCAGGGGGTAATCAGCCCCAGCATTTT. Its protein product is CATSRAGGNQPQHF.